This T cell receptor beta chain was captured in a study of human T cells and chemical hapten exposure. This clonotype was seen repeatedly, ten times or more. One entry per CDR3 protein, called by TCRdb with MiXCR from the RACE reads. The sample has under 100,000 distinct CDR3 sequences, 9.5% to 14% seen once. Regarding time point: patch test 3, about 24 weeks after DPC sensitization. Described treatment: therapeutic diphenylcyclopropenone sensitization with weekly scalp DPC. Sequenced material: whole blood, taken in connection with sensitization to the hapten diphenylcyclopropenone (DPC). The sequence was obtained from a woman aged 45-59 years with alopecia areata. Some clones in this sample may be carry-over from other donors' samples.

CDR3 coding DNA: TGCAGCGTTGAAGGAGGGGGCCGCGAGCAGTACTTC. Protein: CSVEGGGREQYF. This chain uses TRBV29-1 with TRBJ2-7; the match to TRBD1 covers 7 bases. The germline gives CDR1 SQVTM, CDR2 ANQGSEA. V lost 1 base to trimming and J lost 6 bases; unmatched junction nucleotides: 3. The CDR3 is 12 amino acids.